The present entry profiles one T cell receptor beta chain with its context. In the original analysis: Cell counts per sample came from amplifying reference gene primers. Profiled with immunoSEQ multiplex PCR; TCRdb holds only in-frame clones, not every one. V, J and clone size are taken as reported in that table, and D and trimming were inferred from the DNA itself. The data show some 59,000 clones, around 77% seen once. These data are taken from a study of blood T cell repertoires in COVID-19. As for the study in general: Acute and convalescent COVID-19 specimens originated in the United States, Italy and Spain. PBMCs, B-cell-depleted T cells, or T cells were the source of the cDNA or gDNA that made up the material.

The V gene's germline CDR1 is LNHDA and CDR2 SQIVND (reference sequence). The CDR3 covers 14 residues. The V gene end was trimmed by 5 bases and the J gene end by 1 base; junction bases not matched to a gene: 2. The chain has TRBV19 and TRBJ2-3, with 8 bases fitting TRBD1. The receptor was derived from a man aged 80 or over with active or convalescent COVID-19. Material for sequencing was peripheral blood. The CDR3 loop is CASSEDRGTDTQYF. As DNA, the CDR3 is TGTGCCAGTAGTGAGGACAGGGGCACAGATACGCAGTATTTT.